This T cell receptor (beta chain) was profiled in a study of T cells in Graves' hyperthyroidism and ophthalmopathy. The definition of stable Graves' hyperthyroidism was no ophthalmopathy progression within 18 months. Diagnoses were made from clinical symptoms, serum measures (thyroxine and TRAb), thyroid ultrasound and orbital computed tomography. Many counts were recorded for this clonotype. RNA transcripts gave rise to amplified TCR beta CDR3 regions. TCR CDR3 regions were first amplified by RT-PCR with HTBI primers. TCRdb itself ran the multiplex PCR reads through MiXCR, one entry per CDR3 protein. The table records around 280,000 distinct CDR3 sequences, roughly 13% of them present only once. Deletions cut 0 bases from V and 1 base from J, with 7 bases between. CDR3 size: 15 residues. CDR1 is MDHEN and CDR2 is SYDVKM in the germline V gene.

The V call is TRBV28, the J call TRBJ1-5; a weak D match, TRBD1 (6 bases). The clonotype comes from a woman in her thirties or forties with Graves' hyperthyroidism. Sequenced input: blood. CDR3 DNA sequence: TGTGCCAGCAGTTTATGGGGGGCGAGCAATCAGCCCCAGCATTTT. Translating it yields CASSLWGASNQPQHF.